The 20 T cell receptor beta chains presented below share a single source sample, sequenced in a study of a mutant IDH1 vaccine in newly diagnosed glioma. Assay: immunoSEQ multiplex PCR; the TCRdb copy retains only in-frame clones and omits some. The sample contains about 36,000 clones, around 81% of which appear only once. Their antigens are not known. Time point described: week 5, during vaccination. Topical imiquimod accompanied each vaccine dose, which consisted of 300 ug of mutant IDH1 20-mer peptide. This specimen consisted of PBMCs, obtained from a glioma patient whose treatment included an IDH1 peptide vaccine. The source of these receptors is a man aged 50-59 years with glioma.

V is TRBV13 and J is TRBJ1-1, with D tentatively TRBD1 (6 bases). V lost 5 bases and J 5 bases, leaving 18 bases between the germline ends. This CDR3 comprises 15 residues. Germline CDR1 PRHDT, CDR2 FYEKMQ (reference sequence). CDR3 sequence (DNA): TGTGCCAGCAGCGCCTGGGACACGAGGAAGACTGAAGCTTTCTTT. It yields the protein CASSAWDTRKTEAFF.

This rearrangement joins TRBV6-4 to TRBJ2-3; 8 bases align to TRBD2. CDR3 length: 14 residues. The J segment lost 2 bases and the V segment lost 4 bases, leaving 2 bases of the junction unmatched. Germline CDR1 is MRHNA and CDR2 is SNTAGT. CDR3 sequence (DNA): TGTGCCAGCAGTGCGGGGGGGCACACAGATACGCAGTATTTT. This gives the protein CASSAGGHTDTQYF.

This clone was detected a few times. V usage is TRBV27 and J usage is TRBJ2-7; 7 bases fit TRBD2. CDR1 MNHEY and CDR2 SMNVEV come from the germline V gene (reference sequence). The V gene end was trimmed by 7 bases and the J gene end by 7 bases; junction bases not matched to a gene: 10. This CDR3 has 13 amino acids. This CDR3 is CASTYRGTKEQYF. CDR3 nucleotides: TGTGCCAGCACTTATCGGGGGACTAAGGAGCAGTACTTC.

This sequence joins TRBV27 and TRBJ1-2; TRBD1 might be the D (5 bases). Germline CDR1 is MNHEY and CDR2 is SMNVEV (reference sequence). Trimming shortened V by 8 bases and J by 6 bases, and 16 bases separated the two germline ends. CDR3 length: 13 residues. The CDR3 loop is CASAGREGDGYTF. As DNA, the CDR3 is TGTGCCAGCGCTGGACGGGAAGGGGATGGCTACACCTTC.

The chain is built from TRBV9 and TRBJ2-5; D uncertain. Germline V gives CDR1 SGDLS, CDR2 YYNGEE. CDR3 length equals 13 residues. Trimming stripped 5 bases from V and 5 bases from J, with 13 bases between. This CDR3 reads CASSRNRAETQYF. The CDR3 region has the DNA TGTGCCAGCAGTCGGAACCGAGCGGAGACCCAGTACTTC.

The V and J genes are TRBV28 and TRBJ2-6; D unclear. Germline V gene data show CDR1 as MDHEN and CDR2 as SYDVKM. CDR3 length: 16 residues. V gave up 11 bases and J gave up 2 bases, with 19 bases separating them. CDR3 nucleotides: TGTGCCCTTCTGACGTACGACCAAACTGGGGCCAACGTCCTGACTTTC. Its translation is CALLTYDQTGANVLTF. The full variable domain, rest sourced from reference TRBV28 and TRBJ2-6, is DVKVTQSSRYLVKRTGEKVFLECVQDMDHENMFWYRQDPGLGLRLIYFSYDVKMKEKGDIPEGYSVSREKKERFSLILESASTNQTSMYLCALLTYDQTGANVLTFGAGSRLTVL.

The chain is built from TRBV29-1 and TRBJ2-1; 12 positions agree with TRBD2. The germline V gene has CDR1 SQVTM and CDR2 ANQGSEA. The V segment lost 7 bases and the J segment 6 bases; nucleotides outside the gene matches: 7. This CDR3 is 14 amino acids long. CDR3 sequence (DNA): TGCAGCGCACGGACTAGCGGGGCCCTCAATGAGCAGTTCTTC. It is translated as CSARTSGALNEQFF.

The chain employs TRBV5-6 and TRBJ1-5; D is unclear. CDR1 and CDR2 (germline): SGHDT, YYEEEE. V dropped 0 bases and J dropped 5 bases, with 3 bases sitting between them. This CDR3 contains 12 residues. The CDR3 loop is CASSLVDQPQHF. The CDR3 DNA reads as TGTGCCAGCAGCTTGGTGGATCAGCCCCAGCATTTT. The whole variable domain, remainder taken from reference TRBV5-6 and TRBJ1-5, is DAGVTQSPTHLIKTRGQQVTLRCSPKSGHDTVSWYQQALGQGPQFIFQYYEEEERQRGNFPDRFSGHQFPNYSSELNVNALLLGDSALYLCASSLVDQPQHFGDGTRLSIL.

In this sample, this clone turned up a few times. The chain combines TRBV6-6 with TRBJ2-1; 8 bases fit TRBD2. The CDR3 totals 15 residues. Germline loops: CDR1 MNHNY, CDR2 SVGAGI (reference sequence). With V trimmed by 3 bases and J by 4 bases, 5 bases remained unmatched. CDR3 amino acids: CASSYESGSYNEQFF. The CDR3 DNA reads as TGTGCCAGCAGTTATGAAAGCGGGAGTTACAATGAGCAGTTCTTC.

The V gene is TRBV5-1, the J gene TRBJ1-3; D gene uncertain. CDR3 length equals 16 residues. Trimming took off 0 bases at V and 0 bases at J, with 10 bases between the two ends. From germline, CDR1 is SGHRS and CDR2 YFSETQ. The DNA for the CDR3 is TGCGCCAGCAGCTTGGATGGATCCCACTCTGGAAACACCATATATTTT. This translates into CASSLDGSHSGNTIYF.

This clone was seen once. The gene calls are TRBV27 and TRBJ2-7, with 9 bases aligning to TRBD1. Germline V gene data show CDR1 as MNHEY and CDR2 as SMNVEV (reference sequence). The CDR3 is 14 amino acids. The trim removed 6 bases at V and 3 bases at J, leaving 6 bases unmatched. The CDR3 here is CASRSGTGRYEQYF. The CDR3, as DNA: TGTGCCAGCAGGTCCGGGACAGGGCGCTACGAGCAGTACTTC.

A note on this clone: Other DNA sequences in this sample translate to the same CDR3. V and J are TRBV19 and TRBJ1-5; TRBD1 is a possible D gene (5 bases). CDR1 LNHDA and CDR2 SQIVND come from the germline V gene (reference sequence). This CDR3 is 12 amino acids long. V gave up 8 bases and J gave up 3 bases, with 8 bases separating them. The CDR3 loop reads CASSGLNQPQHF. In DNA, the CDR3 is TGTGCCAGTTCAGGGCTCAATCAGCCCCAGCATTTT.

This clone appeared once. This chain uses TRBV6-5 with TRBJ1-3; the D is unclear. Trimming took 6 bases from V and 0 from J, leaving 12 bases between them. Germline V lookup: CDR1 MNHEY, CDR2 SVGAGI. The CDR3 contains 15 residues. The CDR3 region is CASSKDSNSGNTIYF. The CDR3 DNA is TGTGCCAGCAGCAAGGACTCAAACTCTGGAAACACCATATATTTT.

The DNA for the CDR3 is TGCGCCAGCAGCCAAGAGGGCGCGGGGCGTGGAAACACCATATATTTT. It encodes CASSQEGAGRGNTIYF. V and J are TRBV4-1 and TRBJ1-3; the D gene is possibly TRBD1 (5 bases). The CDR3 is made up of 16 amino acids. Germline V gene lookup returns CDR1 MGHRA and CDR2 YSYEKL. Trimming removed 0 bases at V and 3 bases at J, with 12 bases between.

The chain has TRBV30 and TRBJ2-5, with TRBD2 identical over 11 bases. In germline, CDR1 is GTSNPN, CDR2 SVGIG (reference sequence). J lost 3 bases, V lost 6 bases, and 3 bases had no gene match. The CDR3 has 13 residues. The CDR3, as DNA: TGTGCCTGCCCGGGACTAGCGGAAGAGACCCAGTACTTC. This translates into CACPGLAEETQYF.

The chain uses TRBV7-9 and TRBJ2-5; D remains ambiguous. This CDR3 has 14 amino acids. The V and J ends lost 1 base and 3 bases respectively, with 9 bases between them. Germline CDR1 and CDR2: SEHNR and FQNEAQ (reference sequence). The CDR3 protein is CASSLDLLEETQYF. In DNA, the CDR3 is TGTGCCAGCAGCTTAGATCTTTTGGAAGAGACCCAGTACTTC. Full variable domain (outside the CDR3, taken from reference TRBV7-9 and TRBJ2-5): DTGVSQNPRHKITKRGQNVTFRCDPISEHNRLYWYRQTLGQGPEFLTYFQNEAQLEKSRLLSDRFSAERPKGSFSTLEIQRTEQGDSAMYLCASSLDLLEETQYFGPGTRLLVL.

The chain is built from TRBV30 and TRBJ1-4; perhaps TRBD1 as D (5 bases). This CDR3 is built from 12 residues. Germline V gene lookup returns CDR1 GTSNPN and CDR2 SVGIG (reference sequence). V was cut by 0 bases and J by 15 bases, with 14 bases left in between. The CDR3 region has the DNA TGTGCCTGGAGTGTAGGTCAGGGACCGGTGTTTTTT. This encodes CAWSVGQGPVFF.

The gene calls are TRBV5-1 and TRBJ2-2; D may be TRBD2 (6 bases). Germline loops: CDR1 SGHRS, CDR2 YFSETQ. Trimming removed 4 bases from V and 7 bases from J, with 17 bases in between. CDR3 size: 15 residues. CDR3 sequence: CASSMITSSGGELFF. The CDR3 DNA reads TGCGCCAGCAGCATGATTACTAGCTCCGGCGGGGAGCTGTTTTTT.

This CDR3 reads CASSSLGVLETQYF. CDR3 in DNA: TGTGCCAGCAGCTCCCTAGGGGTGTTAGAGACCCAGTACTTC. V gene TRBV7-8 combines with J gene TRBJ2-5; possible D gene TRBD1, 5 bases. Trimming removed 4 bases from V and 4 bases from J, with 13 bases in between. In germline, CDR1 is SGHVS, CDR2 FQNEAQ. There are 14 residues in the CDR3.

The chain carries TRBV5-1 and TRBJ1-1; 9 nucleotides agree with TRBD1. In germline, CDR1 is SGHRS, CDR2 YFSETQ. This CDR3 has 16 residues. V shed 1 base and J 1 base; nucleotides not matched to a gene: 5. CDR3: CASSLNRGRGNTEAFF. The CDR3 nucleotides are TGCGCCAGCAGCTTGAACAGGGGGCGGGGGAACACTGAAGCTTTCTTT.